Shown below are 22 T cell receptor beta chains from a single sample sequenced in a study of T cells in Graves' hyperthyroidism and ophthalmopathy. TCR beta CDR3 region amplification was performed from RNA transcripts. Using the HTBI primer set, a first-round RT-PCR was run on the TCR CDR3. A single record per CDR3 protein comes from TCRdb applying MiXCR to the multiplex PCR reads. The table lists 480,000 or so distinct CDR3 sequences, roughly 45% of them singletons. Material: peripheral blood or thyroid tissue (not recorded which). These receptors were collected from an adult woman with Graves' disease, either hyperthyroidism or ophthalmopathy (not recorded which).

The CDR3 coding sequence is TGCAGTGCAAAAAGACAGGGCGTGAACACTGAAGCTTTCTTT. Its translation is CSAKRQGVNTEAFF. The gene calls are TRBV20-1 and TRBJ1-1; TRBD1 aligns across 7 bases. The V gene's germline CDR1 is DFQATT and CDR2 SNEGSKA (reference sequence). With V trimmed by 6 bases and J by 0 bases, 7 bases remained unmatched. CDR3 length equals 14 residues.

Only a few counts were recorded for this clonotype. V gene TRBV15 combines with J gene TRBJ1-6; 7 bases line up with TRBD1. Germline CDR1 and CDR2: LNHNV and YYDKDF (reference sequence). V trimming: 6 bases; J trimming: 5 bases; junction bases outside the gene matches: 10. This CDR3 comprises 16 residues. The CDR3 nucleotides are TGTGCCACCAGTATGAGACAGGGAACTCATAATTCACCCCTCCACTTT. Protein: CATSMRQGTHNSPLHF. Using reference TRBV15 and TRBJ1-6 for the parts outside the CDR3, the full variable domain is DAMVIQNPRYQVTQFGKPVTLSCSQTLNHNVMYWYQQKSSQAPKLLFHYYDKDFNNEADTPDNFQSRRPNTSFCFLDIRSPGLGDTAMYLCATSMRQGTHNSPLHFGNGTRLTVT.

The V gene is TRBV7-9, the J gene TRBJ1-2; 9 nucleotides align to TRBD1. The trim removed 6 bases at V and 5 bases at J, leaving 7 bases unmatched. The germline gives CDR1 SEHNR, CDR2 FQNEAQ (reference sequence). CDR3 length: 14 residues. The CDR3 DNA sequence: TGTGCCAGCAGACCCCGTGGACAGGGGTATGGCTACACCTTC. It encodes CASRPRGQGYGYTF.

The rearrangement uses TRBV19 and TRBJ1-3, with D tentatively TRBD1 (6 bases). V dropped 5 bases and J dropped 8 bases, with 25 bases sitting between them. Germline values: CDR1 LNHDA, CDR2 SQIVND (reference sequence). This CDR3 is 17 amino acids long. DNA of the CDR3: TGTGCCAGTAGTGGTCCCAGGGGCGGCGACTATGGCTACACCATATATTTT. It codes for CASSGPRGGDYGYTIYF.

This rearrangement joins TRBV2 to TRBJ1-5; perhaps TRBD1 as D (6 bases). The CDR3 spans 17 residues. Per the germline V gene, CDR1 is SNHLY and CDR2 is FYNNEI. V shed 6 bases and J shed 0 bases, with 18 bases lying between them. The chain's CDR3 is CASSRQDILYSNQPQHF. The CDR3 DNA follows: TGTGCCAGCAGCCGACAGGACATACTATATAGCAATCAGCCCCAGCATTTT.

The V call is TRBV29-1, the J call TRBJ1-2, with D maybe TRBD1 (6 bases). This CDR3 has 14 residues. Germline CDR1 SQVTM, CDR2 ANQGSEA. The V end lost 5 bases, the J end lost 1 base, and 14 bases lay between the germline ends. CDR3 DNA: TGCAGCGTTCGCGAAGGACAGTTTAACTATGGCTACACCTTC. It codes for CSVREGQFNYGYTF.

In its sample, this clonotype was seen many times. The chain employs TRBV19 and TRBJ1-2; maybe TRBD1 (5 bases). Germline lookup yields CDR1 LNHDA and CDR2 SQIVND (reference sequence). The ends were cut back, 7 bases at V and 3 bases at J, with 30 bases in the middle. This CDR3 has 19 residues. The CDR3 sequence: CASKASRSTSGAFDYGYTF. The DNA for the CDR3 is TGTGCCAGTAAGGCATCTCGATCGACGTCCGGGGCATTCGACTATGGCTACACCTTC. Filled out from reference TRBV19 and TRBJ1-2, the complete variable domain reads DGGITQSPKYLFRKEGQNVTLSCEQNLNHDAMYWYRQDPGQGLRLIYYSQIVNDFQKGDIAEGYSVSREKKESFPLTVTSAQKNPTAFYLCASKASRSTSGAFDYGYTFGSGTRLTVV.

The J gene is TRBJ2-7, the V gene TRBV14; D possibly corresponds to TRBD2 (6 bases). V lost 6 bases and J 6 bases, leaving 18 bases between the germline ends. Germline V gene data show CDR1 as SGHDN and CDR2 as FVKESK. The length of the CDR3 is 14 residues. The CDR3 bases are TGTGCCAGCAGTCCGGTGGGGGGTATGAGCGAGCAGTACTTC. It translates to CASSPVGGMSEQYF.

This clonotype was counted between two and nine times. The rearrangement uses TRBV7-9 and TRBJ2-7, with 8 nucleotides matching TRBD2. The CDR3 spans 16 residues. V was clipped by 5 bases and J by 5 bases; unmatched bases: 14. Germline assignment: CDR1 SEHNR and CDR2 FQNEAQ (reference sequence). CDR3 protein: CASSLGSGGVVHEQYF. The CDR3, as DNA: TGTGCCAGCAGCCTCGGCTCGGGGGGGGTCGTCCACGAGCAGTACTTC. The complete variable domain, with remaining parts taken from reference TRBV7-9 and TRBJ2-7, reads DTGVSQNPRHKITKRGQNVTFRCDPISEHNRLYWYRQTLGQGPEFLTYFQNEAQLEKSRLLSDRFSAERPKGSFSTLEIQRTEQGDSAMYLCASSLGSGGVVHEQYFGPGTRLTVT.

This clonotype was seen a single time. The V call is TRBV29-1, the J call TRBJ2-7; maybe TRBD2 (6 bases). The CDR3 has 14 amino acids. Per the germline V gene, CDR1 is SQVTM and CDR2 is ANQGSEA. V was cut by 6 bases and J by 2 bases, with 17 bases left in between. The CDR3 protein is CSVGEASPTYEQYF. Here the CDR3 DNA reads TGCAGCGTAGGGGAGGCAAGCCCGACCTACGAGCAGTACTTC.

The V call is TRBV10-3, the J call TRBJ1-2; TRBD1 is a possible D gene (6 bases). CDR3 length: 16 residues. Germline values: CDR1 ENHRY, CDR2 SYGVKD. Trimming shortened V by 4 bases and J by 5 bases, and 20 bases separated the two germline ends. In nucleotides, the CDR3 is TGTGCCATCAGTGCGCAGGGGAGACACGTTAGATATGGCTACACCTTC. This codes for CAISAQGRHVRYGYTF.

DNA of the CDR3: TGCAGTGCTAGAGATCCGCGACAAAAAGCTTTCTTT. Amino acids: CSARDPRQKAFF. This chain uses TRBV20-1 with TRBJ1-1; D is ambiguous. There are 12 residues in the CDR3. Looked up from germline, CDR1 is DFQATT and CDR2 is SNEGSKA (reference sequence). V was pared by 0 bases and J by 9 bases, with 11 bases between.

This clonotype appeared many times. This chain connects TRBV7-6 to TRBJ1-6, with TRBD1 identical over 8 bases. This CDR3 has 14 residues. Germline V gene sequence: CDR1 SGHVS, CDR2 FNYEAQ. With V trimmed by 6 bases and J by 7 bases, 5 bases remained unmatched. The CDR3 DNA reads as TGTGCCAGCAGACGACAGGGGCTGAATTCACCCCTCCACTTT. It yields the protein CASRRQGLNSPLHF.

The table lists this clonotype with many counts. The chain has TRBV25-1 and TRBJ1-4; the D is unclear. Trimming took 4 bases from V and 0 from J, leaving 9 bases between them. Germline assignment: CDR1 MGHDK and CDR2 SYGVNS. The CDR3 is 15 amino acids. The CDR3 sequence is CASSGTVTTNEKLFF. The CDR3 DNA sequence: TGTGCCAGCAGTGGGACGGTCACAACTAATGAAAAACTGTTTTTT.

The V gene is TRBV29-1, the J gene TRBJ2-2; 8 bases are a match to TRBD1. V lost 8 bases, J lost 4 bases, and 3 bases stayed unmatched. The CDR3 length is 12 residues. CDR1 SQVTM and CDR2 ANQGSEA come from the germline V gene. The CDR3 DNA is TGCAGCTTCGGGACAGGCACCGGGGAGCTGTTTTTT. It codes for CSFGTGTGELFF.

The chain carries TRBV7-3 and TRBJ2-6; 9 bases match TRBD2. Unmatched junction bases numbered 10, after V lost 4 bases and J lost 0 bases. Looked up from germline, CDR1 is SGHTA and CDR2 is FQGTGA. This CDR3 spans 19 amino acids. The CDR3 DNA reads TGTGCCAGCAGCTCCGCACCGGGACTAGCCTCCTCTGGGGCCAACGTCCTGACTTTC. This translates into CASSSAPGLASSGANVLTF.

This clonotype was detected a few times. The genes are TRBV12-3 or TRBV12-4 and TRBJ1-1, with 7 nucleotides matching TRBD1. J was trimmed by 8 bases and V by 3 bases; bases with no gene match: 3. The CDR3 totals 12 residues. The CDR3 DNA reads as TGTGCCAGCAGTTTCGGACAGGTCGAAGCTTTCTTT. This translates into CASSFGQVEAFF.

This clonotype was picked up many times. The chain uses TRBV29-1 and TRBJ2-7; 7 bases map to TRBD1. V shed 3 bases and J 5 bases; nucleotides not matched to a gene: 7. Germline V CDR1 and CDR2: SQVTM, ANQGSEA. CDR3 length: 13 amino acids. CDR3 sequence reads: CSVDKAGGNEQYF. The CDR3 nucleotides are TGCAGCGTTGACAAGGCAGGGGGTAACGAGCAGTACTTC.

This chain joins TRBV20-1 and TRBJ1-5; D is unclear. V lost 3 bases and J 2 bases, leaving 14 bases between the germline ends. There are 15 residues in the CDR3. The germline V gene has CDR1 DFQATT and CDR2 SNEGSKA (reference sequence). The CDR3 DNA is TGCAGTGCTAGGGAGACGGCCTGGGGCAATCAGCCCCAGCATTTT. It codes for CSARETAWGNQPQHF.

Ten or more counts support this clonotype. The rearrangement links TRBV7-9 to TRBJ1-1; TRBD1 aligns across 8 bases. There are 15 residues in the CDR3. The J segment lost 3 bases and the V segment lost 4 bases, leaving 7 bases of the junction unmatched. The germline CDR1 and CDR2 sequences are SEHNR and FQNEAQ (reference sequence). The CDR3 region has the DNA TGTGCCAGCAGCTACGGACAGGGCTGGGACACTGAAGCTTTCTTT. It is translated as CASSYGQGWDTEAFF.

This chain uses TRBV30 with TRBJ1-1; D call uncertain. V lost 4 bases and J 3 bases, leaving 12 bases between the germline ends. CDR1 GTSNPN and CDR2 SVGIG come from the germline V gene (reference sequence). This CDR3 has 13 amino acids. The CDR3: CAWNGRVDTEAFF. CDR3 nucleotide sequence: TGTGCCTGGAATGGAAGGGTTGACACTGAAGCTTTCTTT.

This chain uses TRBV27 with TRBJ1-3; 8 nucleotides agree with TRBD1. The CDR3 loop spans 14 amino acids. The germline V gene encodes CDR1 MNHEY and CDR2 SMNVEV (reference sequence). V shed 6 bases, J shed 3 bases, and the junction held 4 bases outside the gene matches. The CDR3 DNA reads TGTGCCAGCAGCCAGGACAGGGTTGGAAACACCATATATTTT. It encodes CASSQDRVGNTIYF.